This T cell receptor (beta chain) was sequenced in a study of regulatory T cells in long-lasting Graves disease (dated by TCRdb to about 2021). Context from the whole study: To count as having persistent Graves' disease, a patient had to have received antithyroid drug treatment for over 5 years with TSH receptor autoantibodies remaining persistently positive. This study used TCR sequencing and RNA sequencing of peripheral blood to compare persistent Graves' disease patients against newly diagnosed Graves' disease patients. The study took place in China and was registered as a clinical trial. A total of roughly 35 samples were covered by TCR sequencing, comprising some 13 persistent and around 20 newly diagnosed Graves' disease patients. On average, persistent Graves' disease patients in the clinical cohort had been on antithyroid drugs for approximately 10 years. Study-wide conclusions, independent of this receptor: As a limitation, the authors acknowledged that the small sample size may reduce accuracy. Compared with newly diagnosed patients, persistent Graves' disease patients had lower TCR Shannon entropy and fewer highly expanded clones, which suggests clonal expansion. Patients with persistent disease shared more public clonotypes (about 2,500) than newly diagnosed patients did (around 1,000). Only peripheral blood was studied, because thyroid tissue, the primary lesion, was inaccessible. Only the TCR beta chain was sequenced and analyzed.

This clonotype was counted between two and nine times. The specificity of this receptor is unknown. One end of the junction fails to match germline, which may point to a read error. This specimen's time point label, interpreted: persistent/refractory GD, antithyroid drugs over 5 years with positive TRAb. RNA was extracted from PBMCs in TRIzol for both TCR sequencing and RNA sequencing. The diagnosis of Graves' disease was made according to American Thyroid Association guidelines. Patients for the study were recruited at an endocrinology department in Xi'an, China. Each patient gave approximately 9.7 milliliters of peripheral blood, collected in an EDTA anticoagulant tube. Ficoll Paque Plus density gradient separation was used to isolate PBMCs, and no further T cell sorting was performed. An Agilent 2100 Bioanalyzer and agarose gel were used to check RNA quality, and a NanoDrop 2000 was used to measure RNA concentration.

Libraries were built with multiplex PCR. TCRdb lists the instrument as Illumina HiSeq 4000. iRepertoire HTBI primers and Arm-PCR amplification of CDR3 regions were used to construct TCR beta libraries. Before sequencing, the PCR products underwent gel purification. The study's processing was this. Across samples, 55 to 80 TRBV and 12 to 15 TRBJ segments were identified and used for gene usage analysis of CDR3 amino acid clonotypes. COPE and FqMerger were used to merge the filtered high-quality paired reads into contigs. BLAST was used to align contigs to IMGT TRBV, TRBD and TRBJ reference genes, and CDR3 was defined according to IMGT. Clonotypes above 0.1% frequency were classified as highly expanded clones. Shannon entropy was used to measure repertoire diversity, and the Gini coefficient was used to measure V-J evenness. A clonotype found in more than one individual was treated as public. The public reads were run again by TCRdb, first through fastp at Q25 and then through MiXCR, and only productive beta chains were kept. CDR3 protein duplicates are merged, each entry listing the most common genes and DNA. Clone size and V and J calls follow TCRdb, not the original study. Present in this sample are roughly 450,000 distinct CDR3 sequences, around a quarter of which were seen just once. Roughly a quarter of the sample goes to the ten largest clones.

The input for sequencing was peripheral blood mononuclear cells (PBMCs), taken when the disease was refractory, from a patient treated with antithyroid drugs. The clonotype comes from a female donor with Graves disease.

CDR3 protein: CSTIGGSLLVF. The bases read TGCAGTACGATAGGGGGCTCGTTGTTGGTTTTT. This receptor chain uses TRBV20-1 and TRBJ1-4; 7 middle bases align to TRBD1. Reading from cysteine to phenylalanine, the CDR3 counts 11 amino acids. The DNA shown is the 33-base CDR3, in frame from base 1. The germline V gene (reference sequence) supplies CDR1 DFQATT and CDR2 SNEGSKA.